This T cell receptor beta chain stems from a study of glioma-infiltrating T cells. Findings and caveats of the study: Gliomas, especially low-grade, showed above-expected tissue-blood divergence; non-neoplastic patients showed below.

This clonotype has more than one count but fewer than ten. Its antigen is unknown. TCR alpha and beta CDR3 regions were amplified from RNA using iRepertoire nested multiplex PCR. Input was roughly 100-450 ng of tissue mRNA or PBMC total RNA. In TCRdb, the multiplex PCR reads were re-called with MiXCR into one record per CDR3 protein. Among about 140,000 distinct CDR3 sequences listed, 30% to 40% were seen once. Germline V CDR1 and CDR2: MNHEY, SMNVEV (reference sequence). The CDR3 is 15 amino acids. The ends were cut back, 3 bases at V and 2 bases at J, with 12 bases in the middle. The source material was glioma tissue, nonneoplastic brain tissue, or PBMCs (not recorded which). The chain uses TRBV27 and TRBJ2-3; no firm D call. The receptor comes from a human donor with low-grade glioma or glioblastoma, undergoing nonglioma brain surgery, or in good health (not recorded which). CDR3 sequence reads: CASSFTTPHTDTQYF. The CDR3 region has the DNA TGTGCCAGCAGTTTCACAACACCACACACAGATACGCAGTATTTT.